This TCR beta chain was found in a study of lymphopenia after photon versus proton radiotherapy. Study-level results: Authors raise, but do not show, better survival with proton therapy. Photon-treated patients lost naive T cells and TCR diversity; proton-treated stayed stable. A bigger post-nadir fall in TCR diversity correlated inversely with survival time in deceased patients. After lymphocyte nadir, photon-treated repertoires showed oligoclonal expansion, especially CD8+ Temra.

Measured with immunoSEQ multiplex PCR; TCRdb has only the in-frame clones, and not every one. The sample lists 20,000 or so clones, roughly 81% occurring once. In regard to this clone: Its antigen remains unidentified.

The specimen comprised peripheral blood, sampled from a patient treated with photon-based radiotherapy. The TCR sequence derives from a woman aged 50 to 65 with pancreatic cancer.

The CDR3 DNA follows: TGTGCCAGCAGTCACGGGACAGGGGCGAATCAGCCCCAGCATTTT. Encoded protein: CASSHGTGANQPQHF. This rearrangement joins TRBV6-5 to TRBJ1-5; 10 bases map to TRBD1. After removal of 5 bases from V and 4 bases from J, the junction contained 5 bases not matched to a gene. Germline lookup yields CDR1 MNHEY and CDR2 SVGAGI. The CDR3 is 15 residues long.